This entry features one T cell receptor (beta chain) sequence. What it recognizes is unknown. RNA transcripts provided the source from which TCR beta CDR3 regions were amplified. An initial round of RT-PCR targeting the TCR CDR3 relied on the HTBI primer set. One entry per CDR3 protein, called by TCRdb with MiXCR from the multiplex PCR reads. The sample shows around 400,000 distinct CDR3 sequences, less than 15% of them seen only once. This sample was taken from a study of T cells in Graves' hyperthyroidism and ophthalmopathy. The CDR3 consists of 18 residues. With 3 bases removed from V and 1 base from J, the gap between germline ends came to 21 bases. Per germline, CDR1 LGHNA and CDR2 YSLEER. Findings and caveats of the study: The authors' 13 V-J model separated ophthalmopathy from stable hyperthyroidism. Within blood appeared most thyroid clonotypes that had expanded above 0.001.

Graves' hyperthyroidism was deemed stable absent ophthalmopathy progression within 18 months. With a duration under 2 months, the hyperthyroidism was newly diagnosed in patients aged 18 to 65. The chain recombines TRBV4-3 with TRBJ1-2; TRBD1 might be the D (5 bases). The clonotype comes from a woman aged 18-29 years with Graves' hyperthyroidism. Input material: blood. The CDR3 loop is CASSHGTAPAGFNYGYTF. The CDR3 DNA reads as TGCGCCAGCAGCCATGGGACTGCTCCGGCGGGTTTTAACTATGGCTACACCTTC.